These 30 T cell receptor beta chains were sequenced from one sample in a study of blood T cell repertoires in COVID-19 (dated by TCRdb to 2020 to 2021). Library preparation employed the immunoSEQ multiplex PCR assay. TCRdb took over this immuneACCESS table, retaining in-frame rearrangements with V and J assigned. Such tables are incomplete; in checked studies, under half of the missing clones stem from an unresolved V gene, and the remainder is unexplained. The sample includes about 250,000 clones, with 70% to 85% observed a single time. The biggest ten clones account for about 8.1% of the sample. Sequencing was performed on peripheral blood. These receptor sequences come from a man at least 80 years old with acute or convalescent COVID-19.

This clone was observed a few times. The genes are TRBV19 and TRBJ2-1; possibly TRBD2 for D (5 bases). This CDR3 is 15 amino acids long. Trimming cost V 6 bases and J 9 bases, with 21 bases left between them. Germline CDR1 is LNHDA and CDR2 is SQIVND (reference sequence). The CDR3 loop is CASSLERSQFGEQFF. The CDR3 DNA sequence: TGTGCCAGTAGCCTCGAGCGGTCCCAGTTCGGTGAGCAGTTCTTC.

This clone occurred once. The chain links TRBV10-1 to TRBJ2-2, with 8 bases matching TRBD1. Looked up from germline, CDR1 is WNHNN and CDR2 is SYGVQD (reference sequence). This CDR3 region has 17 residues. V lost 3 bases, J lost 5 bases, and 11 bases stayed unmatched. CDR3 DNA: TGCGCCAGCAGTGACCGGACAGGGAATGGCGGGACCGGGGAGCTGTTTTTT. Translated, it gives CASSDRTGNGGTGELFF.

The chain combines TRBV6-5 with TRBJ1-3, with a weak D call TRBD1 (6 bases). The germline V gene has CDR1 MNHEY and CDR2 SVGAGI. The CDR3 is made up of 16 amino acids. V was clipped by 4 bases and J by 0 bases, with 13 bases between them. CDR3 sequence (DNA): TGTGCCAGCAGTTGGGGGCTGGGGACCTCTGGAAACACCATATATTTT. Amino acids: CASSWGLGTSGNTIYF.

The chain couples TRBV2 to TRBJ2-1, with TRBD1 matching over 10 bases. Germline assignment: CDR1 SNHLY and CDR2 FYNNEI. V lost 3 bases and J lost 1; bases outside the gene matches: 3. CDR3 length: 16 residues. The CDR3 sequence: CASSDRDRGSYNEQFF. The CDR3 nucleotides are TGTGCCAGCAGTGATAGGGACAGGGGATCCTACAATGAGCAGTTCTTC.

The chain uses TRBV19 and TRBJ2-1; TRBD2 matches at 9 bases. The V gene's germline CDR1 is LNHDA and CDR2 SQIVND (reference sequence). After removal of 3 bases from V and 1 base from J, the junction contained 7 bases not matched to a gene. This CDR3 is 17 amino acids long. The CDR3 nucleotides read TGTGCCAGTAGTATCACGTCTAGCGGGGTATCCTACAATGAGCAGTTCTTC. It yields the protein CASSITSSGVSYNEQFF.

V gene TRBV25-1 combines with J gene TRBJ1-5; D not certain. Germline-derived CDR1 and CDR2 are MGHDK and SYGVNS. The ends were cut back, 7 bases at V and 1 base at J, with 17 bases in the middle. The CDR3 covers 16 residues. The CDR3 nucleotides read TGTGCCAGCAAAAGAGGGATCACCCCGAGCAATCAGCCCCAGCATTTT. It is translated as CASKRGITPSNQPQHF.

The genes are TRBV9 and TRBJ2-1; the D gene is possibly TRBD2 (6 bases). Trimming removed 0 bases at V and 1 base at J, with 8 bases between. Germline V lookup: CDR1 SGDLS, CDR2 YYNGEE. The CDR3 spans 15 residues. This CDR3 is CASSVGGRSYNEQFF. The DNA of the CDR3 is TGTGCCAGCAGCGTAGGAGGGAGGTCCTACAATGAGCAGTTCTTC.

The chain employs TRBV19 and TRBJ2-2, with 11 bases matching TRBD1. The CDR3 loop spans 17 amino acids. Germline assignment: CDR1 LNHDA and CDR2 SQIVND (reference sequence). The J segment lost 0 bases and the V segment lost 5 bases, leaving 5 bases of the junction unmatched. The CDR3 spells CASSWTGGTSNTGELFF. The CDR3 DNA is TGTGCCAGTAGTTGGACAGGGGGCACGTCGAACACCGGGGAGCTGTTTTTT.

CDR3 DNA sequence: TGTGCCAGCAGTTTACTACTAGCGGGAGGGCCCTCCGAGCAGTACTTC. This translates into CASSLLLAGGPSEQYF. The J gene is TRBJ2-7, the V gene TRBV27; 13 nucleotides line up with TRBD2. CDR3 length equals 16 residues. Unmatched junction bases numbered 7, after V lost 2 bases and J lost 6 bases. Germline V lookup: CDR1 MNHEY, CDR2 SMNVEV (reference sequence).

The chain couples TRBV28 to TRBJ2-3; 7 positions match TRBD1. Looked up from germline, CDR1 is MDHEN and CDR2 is SYDVKM. The CDR3 has 15 amino acids. The trim removed 4 bases at V and 0 bases at J, leaving 4 bases unmatched. CDR3 sequence reads: CASSSGGVSTDTQYF. CDR3 nucleotides: TGTGCCAGCAGTTCAGGGGGAGTAAGCACAGATACGCAGTATTTT.

V and J are TRBV7-9 and TRBJ2-2; perhaps TRBD2 as D (6 bases). CDR1 is SEHNR and CDR2 is FQNEAQ in the germline V gene (reference sequence). Trimming took off 7 bases at V and 3 bases at J, with 12 bases between the two ends. The CDR3 runs to 14 residues. CDR3 in amino acids: CASTATGDTGELFF. The CDR3 bases are TGTGCCAGCACTGCTACGGGGGACACCGGGGAGCTGTTTTTT.

The rearrangement uses TRBV7-8 and TRBJ2-5; 9 nucleotides agree with TRBD1. The germline V gene has CDR1 SGHVS and CDR2 FQNEAQ. The CDR3 contains 15 residues. The J segment lost 4 bases and the V segment lost 5 bases, leaving 8 bases of the junction unmatched. The CDR3 reads CASSRGTGRGETQYF. The CDR3 DNA sequence: TGTGCCAGCAGCCGTGGGACAGGGAGGGGAGAGACCCAGTACTTC.

The J gene is TRBJ2-1, the V gene TRBV19; D is unresolved. Per germline, CDR1 LNHDA and CDR2 SQIVND (reference sequence). With 2 bases removed from V and 6 bases from J, the gap between germline ends came to 8 bases. The CDR3 consists of 13 residues. Here the CDR3 reads CASSINWFNEQFF. In DNA form, the CDR3 reads TGTGCCAGTAGTATAAACTGGTTCAATGAGCAGTTCTTC.

The chain is built from TRBV25-1 and TRBJ2-3; 7 nucleotides line up with TRBD1. Trimming took 5 bases from V and 1 from J; bases not matched to a gene: 12. Germline V gene sequence: CDR1 MGHDK, CDR2 SYGVNS. The CDR3 sequence is 17 residues long. The CDR3 sequence: CASSQLIRGSRTDTQYF. The DNA for the CDR3 is TGTGCCAGCAGTCAGCTCATCAGGGGGAGTCGCACAGATACGCAGTATTTT. The complete variable domain, with remaining parts taken from reference TRBV25-1 and TRBJ2-3, reads EADIYQTPRYLVIGTGKKITLECSQTMGHDKMYWYQQDPGMELHLIHYSYGVNSTEKGDLSSESTVSRIRTEHFPLTLESARPSHTSQYLCASSQLIRGSRTDTQYFGPGTRLTVL.

This clone was recorded at least ten times. The chain carries TRBV6-6 and TRBJ1-2; perhaps TRBD1 as D (5 bases). V was clipped by 2 bases and J by 8 bases, with 15 bases between them. The CDR3 is made up of 14 amino acids. Germline V gene sequence: CDR1 MNHNY, CDR2 SVGAGI (reference sequence). CDR3 nucleotides: TGTGCCAGCAGTTACGATGGGGGGAGGGCAGGCTACACCTTC. Encoded protein: CASSYDGGRAGYTF.

This chain links TRBV5-1 with TRBJ2-3; 9 bases are shared with TRBD1. The germline V gene has CDR1 SGHRS and CDR2 YFSETQ. This CDR3 contains 14 residues. V shed 3 bases, J shed 3 bases, and the junction held 2 bases outside the gene matches. CDR3 protein: CASSWDRETDTQYF. The CDR3 DNA reads TGCGCCAGCAGCTGGGACAGGGAGACAGATACGCAGTATTTT.

The genes are TRBV14 and TRBJ1-3; D is unresolved. Germline CDR1 SGHDN, CDR2 FVKESK. The CDR3 is made up of 16 amino acids. Trimming stripped 4 bases from V and 0 bases from J, with 13 bases between. The DNA of the CDR3 is TGTGCCAGCAGCCCGTTGGGCCCCGGCTCTGGAAACACCATATATTTT. Its protein is CASSPLGPGSGNTIYF.

The V call is TRBV5-5, the J call TRBJ2-1; possible D gene TRBD2, 6 bases. Trimming shortened V by 4 bases and J by 7 bases, and 18 bases separated the two germline ends. This CDR3 is built from 15 residues. The germline V gene has CDR1 SGHKS and CDR2 YYEKEE (reference sequence). Here the CDR3 reads CASSLAGREWNEQFF. Here the CDR3 DNA reads TGTGCCAGCAGCCTCGCCGGGAGAGAGTGGAATGAGCAGTTCTTC.

The CDR3 loop is CASSLAPGNYNSPLHF. CDR3 coding DNA: TGTGCCAGCTCACTAGCCCCAGGGAACTATAATTCACCCCTCCACTTT. The chain couples TRBV18 to TRBJ1-6; tentative D call: TRBD1 (5 bases). Trimming left V 4 bases short and J 3 bases short, with 13 bases between. This CDR3 contains 16 residues. The germline gives CDR1 KGHSH, CDR2 LQKENI. The full variable domain, in which reference TRBV18 and TRBJ1-6 provide the parts outside the CDR3, is NAGVMQNPRHLVRRRGQEARLRCSPMKGHSHVYWYRQLPEEGLKFMVYLQKENIIDESGMPKERFSAEFPKEGPSILRIQQVVRGDSAAYFCASSLAPGNYNSPLHFGNGTRLTVT.

Here the CDR3 DNA reads TGTGCCAGCAGCCCCTGGGGACAGGGAGCCACTGAAGCTTTCTTT. Its protein is CASSPWGQGATEAFF. The chain combines TRBV7-9 with TRBJ1-1, with 9 nucleotides matching TRBD1. Germline V gene data show CDR1 as SEHNR and CDR2 as FQNEAQ (reference sequence). This CDR3 region has 15 residues. J was trimmed by 4 bases and V by 5 bases; bases with no gene match: 8.

The chain has TRBV10-2 and TRBJ2-2, with D possibly TRBD2 on 7 matching bases. V was shortened by 9 bases and J by 5 bases, with 13 bases between the two germline ends. Germline loops: CDR1 WSHSY, CDR2 SAAADI. This CDR3 comprises 13 residues. In nucleotides, the CDR3 is TGCGCCAGTCGGGGAGGGGGGACCGGGGAGCTGTTTTTT. This sequence encodes CASRGGGTGELFF.

CDR3 in amino acids: CASSDGRSVTDTQYF. The CDR3 coding sequence is TGTGCCAGCAGTGACGGCAGGTCGGTCACAGATACGCAGTATTTT. The rearrangement links TRBV6-4 to TRBJ2-3; D call uncertain. The CDR3 covers 15 residues. V was pared by 2 bases and J by 2 bases, with 11 bases between. Looked up from germline, CDR1 is MRHNA and CDR2 is SNTAGT.

The chain uses TRBV24-1 and TRBJ2-7; D perhaps matches TRBD2 (5 bases). The germline CDR1 and CDR2 sequences are KGHDR and SFDVKD. Trimming removed 3 bases at V and 5 bases at J, with 16 bases between. The CDR3 has 15 residues. Here the CDR3 reads CATSDPSQEIHEQYF. DNA for the CDR3: TGTGCCACCAGTGATCCTAGCCAGGAGATCCACGAGCAGTACTTC.

V usage is TRBV9 and J usage is TRBJ1-3; TRBD1 aligns across 8 bases. This CDR3 spans 14 amino acids. The germline V gene has CDR1 SGDLS and CDR2 YYNGEE. V shed 4 bases, J shed 8 bases, and the junction held 8 bases outside the gene matches. The CDR3 sequence is CASSPRQGTHTIYF. The CDR3 DNA follows: TGTGCCAGCAGCCCGCGACAGGGGACGCACACCATATATTTT.

This clone was observed once. Other nucleotide sequences from this sample produce the same CDR3. V usage is TRBV5-1 and J usage is TRBJ2-7; TRBD1 agrees at 11 bases. Trimming removed 4 bases from V and 4 bases from J; junction bases left unmatched: 4. The CDR3 spans 14 residues. Germline V gene data show CDR1 as SGHRS and CDR2 as YFSETQ. The CDR3 DNA sequence: TGCGCCAGCAGCCTACGGGACAGGGGGTACGAGCAGTACTTC. Encoded protein: CASSLRDRGYEQYF.

The rearrangement joins TRBV14 to TRBJ1-6; D is uncertain. Germline V CDR1 and CDR2: SGHDN, FVKESK. This CDR3 has 14 amino acids. V dropped 1 base and J dropped 10 bases, with 11 bases sitting between them. CDR3 region: CASSQGRGRSPLHF. CDR3 DNA: TGTGCCAGCAGCCAAGGGAGAGGGCGCTCACCCCTCCACTTT.

The CDR3 region is CASGRGDSYNSPLHF. CDR3 DNA: TGTGCCAGCGGAAGAGGTGACTCCTATAATTCACCCCTCCACTTT. The chain is built from TRBV28 and TRBJ1-6, with D unresolved. The CDR3 has 15 residues. With 8 bases removed from V and 0 bases from J, the gap between germline ends came to 11 bases. Germline values: CDR1 MDHEN, CDR2 SYDVKM.

The rearrangement uses TRBV30 and TRBJ2-1; 10 nucleotides align to TRBD2. J lost 6 bases, V lost 0 bases, and 2 bases had no gene match. The V gene's germline CDR1 is GTSNPN and CDR2 SVGIG (reference sequence). The CDR3 sequence is 14 residues long. DNA of the CDR3: TGTGCCTGGAGTGTACAGCGGGGGGGCAATGAGCAGTTCTTC. Its protein is CAWSVQRGGNEQFF.

The chain couples TRBV6-5 to TRBJ1-2, with TRBD1 matching 7 bases. Germline V gene lookup returns CDR1 MNHEY and CDR2 SVGAGI. The CDR3 has 16 amino acids. Trimming at V came to 0 bases and at J to 2 bases, leaving 6 bases not matched to a gene. CDR3 DNA sequence: TGTGCCAGCAGTTACTCGTTTCCGGGACAGAACTATGGCTACACCTTC. Its protein is CASSYSFPGQNYGYTF.

This clone occurred once. This chain connects TRBV6-5 to TRBJ1-5; 9 positions match TRBD1. Unmatched junction bases numbered 6, after V lost 7 bases and J lost 2 bases. CDR1 is MNHEY and CDR2 is SVGAGI in the germline V gene. The CDR3 loop spans 15 amino acids. CDR3 protein: CASTPGQGGNQPQHF. In nucleotides, the CDR3 is TGTGCCAGCACCCCGGGACAGGGAGGCAATCAGCCCCAGCATTTT.